This T cell receptor (beta chain) was documented in a study of CD8 T cells in Susac syndrome. Reverse transcription used about 0.45 to 1 ug RNA and random hexamers. immunoSEQ multiplex PCR amplified TCR beta CDR3 across 54 Vbeta, 13 Jbeta. TCRdb recomputed calls from the immunoSEQ multiplex PCR reads with MiXCR, one row per CDR3 protein. The table lists about 160,000 distinct CDR3 sequences, approximately 92% of them singletons. From blood CD8+ and CD4+ T cells, TCR beta sequences were generated. Isolation of CD8+ and CD4+ T cells was performed negatively, whereas enrichment of TEMRA cells was done by FACS. Germline trimming cut 6 bases from V and 4 bases from J; bases unmatched to any gene: 7. Germline V lookup: CDR1 MNHEY, CDR2 SVGEGT. The CDR3 has 15 amino acids.

Sequencing input: CD4+ T cells from PBMCs. The TCR was taken from a human donor in good health. The J gene is TRBJ2-1, the V gene TRBV6-2 or TRBV6-3; 9 positions match TRBD2. The chain's CDR3 is CASREAGGKYNEQFF. The CDR3 DNA follows: TGTGCCAGCAGAGAGGCGGGGGGGAAGTACAATGAGCAGTTCTTC.